The 19 T cell receptor beta chains given below trace back to one sample, sequenced in a study of identical twins (TCRdb year 2016). The protocol used for the library was 5' RACE. The instrument was an Illumina HiSeq 2000. Clones were called with MiXCR by TCRdb after fastp trimmed the public reads at Q25, and only in-frame beta chains were retained. Identical CDR3 proteins give one entry, which carries the most common genes and DNA. This sample is represented by 700,000 or so distinct CDR3 sequences; 8.6% of them were singletons. Around 0.95% of the sample goes to the ten largest clones. In addition, the sample was reused for a study of yellow fever vaccine responses in identical twins.

The specimen was PBMCs. The receptors derive from a woman under 30 in good health.

This clonotype was observed a few times. The chain carries TRBV12-3 or TRBV12-4 and TRBJ2-2, with 10 positions matching TRBD1. The CDR3 sequence is 17 residues long. The J segment lost 6 bases and the V segment lost 2 bases, leaving 9 bases of the junction unmatched. CDR3 residues: CASSLSRGDRGSGELFF. The CDR3 DNA reads as TGTGCCAGCAGTTTAAGCCGCGGGGACAGGGGCTCCGGGGAGCTGTTTTTT.

This clonotype was observed a few times. The chain recombines TRBV5-1 with TRBJ2-7; D is uncertain. V lost 1 base to trimming and J lost 0 bases, with 11 bases between them. This CDR3 comprises 15 residues. The germline gives CDR1 SGHRS, CDR2 YFSETQ. The CDR3 DNA reads TGCGCCAGCAGCTTGTCGCTAGGCTTCTCCTACGAGCAGTACTTC. This codes for CASSLSLGFSYEQYF.

The V gene is TRBV20-1, the J gene TRBJ2-1; maybe TRBD1 (6 bases). V dropped 2 bases and J dropped 3 bases, with 17 bases sitting between them. CDR3 length: 16 amino acids. Germline V gives CDR1 DFQATT, CDR2 SNEGSKA (reference sequence). CDR3 residues: CSARLTGILYYNEQFF. The CDR3 nucleotides read TGCAGTGCTAGACTTACAGGGATCTTATACTACAATGAGCAGTTCTTC.

This clonotype was seen repeatedly, ten times or more. The gene calls are TRBV10-3 and TRBJ2-2; 7 bases match TRBD1. With V trimmed by 7 bases and J by 1 base, 6 bases remained unmatched. The CDR3 consists of 15 residues. Germline lookup yields CDR1 ENHRY and CDR2 SYGVKD. CDR3 loop: CAIKLGQKNTGELFF. CDR3 nucleotide sequence: TGTGCCATCAAATTGGGACAGAAGAACACCGGGGAGCTGTTTTTT.

The V call is TRBV7-2, the J call TRBJ2-1; D is possibly TRBD1 or TRBD2 (6 bases each). The CDR3 sequence is 14 residues long. Germline-derived CDR1 and CDR2 are SGHTA and FQGNSA. V lost 3 bases, J lost 8 bases, and 14 bases lay in between. Written as DNA, the CDR3 is TGTGCCAGCAGCTTCGGAGGGGGTGTCTATGAGCAGTTCTTC. Protein product: CASSFGGGVYEQFF.

The table lists this clonotype with a few counts. This chain connects TRBV20-1 to TRBJ2-7; 9 bases line up with TRBD2. The J segment lost 6 bases and the V segment lost 1 base, leaving 4 bases of the junction unmatched. The CDR3 is made up of 13 amino acids. Germline CDR1 reads DFQATT; CDR2 reads SNEGSKA (reference sequence). CDR3 loop: CSARVAGGLEQYF. The CDR3 DNA reads TGCAGTGCTAGAGTCGCGGGGGGGCTCGAGCAGTACTTC.

This clonotype appeared once. This CDR3 reads CASSLVVGGGFQETQYF. The CDR3 coding sequence is TGTGCCAGCAGCTTAGTTGTGGGCGGGGGGTTCCAAGAGACCCAGTACTTC. The rearrangement uses TRBV7-2 and TRBJ2-5; 8 bases are a match to TRBD2. CDR1 is SGHTA, CDR2 FQGNSA, per germline. With 1 base clipped from V and 1 base from J, the junction kept 8 bases outside the gene matches. The CDR3 has 17 amino acids.

This clonotype was observed a few times. The chain is built from TRBV7-2 and TRBJ1-5; D not certain. V shed 5 bases and J shed 4 bases, with 12 bases lying between them. This CDR3 region has 14 residues. Looked up from germline, CDR1 is SGHTA and CDR2 is FQGNSA. Here the CDR3 DNA reads TGTGCCAGCAGCCCGACACAACCAAATCAGCCCCAGCATTTT. It translates to CASSPTQPNQPQHF.

This clonotype has only a few counts. The chain couples TRBV7-2 to TRBJ2-7, with 9 bases matching TRBD2. The ends lost 5 bases at V and 5 bases at J; junction bases unmatched: 10. CDR3 length: 15 amino acids. In germline, CDR1 is SGHTA, CDR2 FQGNSA. The CDR3 DNA follows: TGTGCCAGCAGCCCCTTTGGCGGGAGGGGCAACGAGCAGTACTTC. Translation gives CASSPFGGRGNEQYF.

The V call is TRBV29-1, the J call TRBJ1-1; D perhaps matches TRBD1 (5 bases). Germline V CDR1 and CDR2: SQVTM, ANQGSEA. With 4 bases removed from V and 3 bases from J, the gap between germline ends came to 12 bases. The length of the CDR3 is 13 residues. The CDR3 is CSVAIGGDTEAFF. The CDR3, as DNA: TGCAGCGTTGCTATTGGAGGGGACACTGAAGCTTTCTTT.

V is TRBV3-1 and J is TRBJ2-7; no firm D call. Trimming pared 0 bases from V and 1 base from J, leaving 7 bases between. CDR1 and CDR2 (germline): LGHDT, YNNKEL (reference sequence). CDR3 length: 14 amino acids. The CDR3 sequence: CASSQDLQSYEQYF. CDR3 nucleotides: TGTGCCAGCAGCCAAGATTTACAGTCCTACGAGCAGTACTTC.

This clonotype has a count of ten or more. The J gene is TRBJ2-2, the V gene TRBV28, with TRBD1 identical over 9 bases. The CDR3 sequence is 16 residues long. V gave up 6 bases and J gave up 3 bases; unmatched junction bases: 8. Germline CDR1 is MDHEN and CDR2 is SYDVKM. The CDR3 region has the DNA TGTGCCAGCAGCTCCCCCCGGGACAGGGACACCGGGGAGCTGTTTTTT. This gives the protein CASSSPRDRDTGELFF.

There are a few counts of this clonotype. The CDR3 coding sequence is TGTGCCAGCAGCCCGGGGATCAGCCCTCACGAGCAGTACTTC. It codes for CASSPGISPHEQYF. V and J are TRBV4-2 and TRBJ2-7; perhaps TRBD2 as D (5 bases). V was trimmed by 4 bases and J by 5 bases, leaving 15 bases between them. The germline V gene has CDR1 LGHNA and CDR2 YNFKEQ. The CDR3 extends over 14 amino acids.

This chain connects TRBV30 to TRBJ2-2, with D possibly matching TRBD1 (5 bases). The CDR3 spans 13 residues. The germline V gene encodes CDR1 GTSNPN and CDR2 SVGIG (reference sequence). Trimming shortened V by 7 bases and J by 1 base, and 10 bases separated the two germline ends. CDR3 sequence (DNA): TGTGCCTTGAAAACAGGGAACACCGGGGAGCTGTTTTTT. It codes for CALKTGNTGELFF.

About this clonotype: At one boundary the junction diverges from the germline segment, which might be a read error. V is TRBV3-1 and J is TRBJ1-2; D gene ambiguous. CDR1 LGHDT and CDR2 YNNKEL come from the germline V gene (reference sequence). The CDR3 totals 17 residues. The CDR3 DNA sequence: TGTGCCAGCTGCCAAGCAGCCAAGGACCTGAGTACATATGGCTACACCTTC. This translates into CASCQAAKDLSTYGYTF.

This clonotype was picked up a small number of times. Here the CDR3 DNA reads TGCGCCAGCAGCCAAGTTCTTGGAACACGGACAAAGACCACAGATACGCAGTATTTT. This gives the protein CASSQVLGTRTKTTDTQYF. The chain uses TRBV4-1 and TRBJ2-3, with D perhaps TRBD1 (5 bases). V was cut by 1 base and J by 2 bases, with 22 bases left in between. The CDR3 has 19 amino acids. Germline lookup yields CDR1 MGHRA and CDR2 YSYEKL.

This clonotype was counted a few times. The chain joins TRBV5-6 to TRBJ2-7, with a weak D call TRBD1 (5 bases). The CDR3 loop spans 14 amino acids. V dropped 7 bases and J dropped 6 bases, with 20 bases sitting between them. Germline CDR1 reads SGHDT; CDR2 reads YYEEEE. The CDR3 DNA follows: TGTGCCAGCGGGCTGGGCAGGGTGGTCTCCGAGCAGTACTTC. Protein product: CASGLGRVVSEQYF.

The chain combines TRBV21-1 with TRBJ2-7; TRBD1, the table's D call, was not compared with the DNA. TRBV21-1 corresponds to a pseudogene. The CDR3 totals 15 residues. CDR3 loop: CASSKGSCRGYEQYF. CDR3 DNA sequence: TGTGCCAGCAGCAAAGGAAGCTGTAGGGGCTACGAGCAGTACTTC.

The V gene is TRBV24-1, the J gene TRBJ1-1, with D possibly matching TRBD1 (5 bases). Trimming removed 0 bases at V and 10 bases at J, with 8 bases between. The CDR3 consists of 12 residues. Per germline, CDR1 KGHDR and CDR2 SFDVKD. The CDR3 DNA is TGTGCCACCAGTGATTTGGGGGGTCGAGCTTTCTTT. This codes for CATSDLGGRAFF.